The present TCR beta chain was sequenced within a study of identical twins. This clonotype has at least ten counts. Its matching antigen is unknown. Germline V gene sequence: CDR1 SEHNR, CDR2 FQNEAQ (reference sequence). V was clipped by 6 bases and J by 4 bases; unmatched bases: 6. The CDR3 contains 15 residues. Unique molecular identifiers were present on the cDNA, and a universal primer site came from template switching. MiXCR, run by TCRdb on the 5' RACE reads, gives a single entry per CDR3 protein. The sample lists some 630,000 distinct CDR3 sequences, about 7% occurring once. Broader study findings: Cross-sectional statistical analysis was relied on for the conclusions, without the same donors being followed. Beta out-of-frame sequences showed weaker excess twin sharing.

These data are also associated with another study on yellow fever vaccine responses in identical twins. Turning to that study: Each twin's T cell response to the vaccine was reported to look partly convergent and partly personalized.

The rearrangement joins TRBV7-9 to TRBJ2-2; 9 nucleotides agree with TRBD2. Sequencing used PBMCs. The sequence derives from a woman in her late teens or twenties in good health. DNA for the CDR3: TGTGCCAGCAGTACTAGCGGGCCTAGCACCGGGGAGCTGTTTTTT. Amino acid sequence: CASSTSGPSTGELFF.